Listed below are T cell receptor beta chains from one sample, sequenced in a study of Ad26.COV2.S vaccination and SARS-CoV-2 variants. Here immunoSEQ multiplex PCR was the method, and the copy in TCRdb shows in-frame clones only, minus some. In the table there are a few hundred thousand clones, approximately 92% of which are singletons. The material sequenced was peripheral blood, taken in a trial of Ad26.COV2.S vaccine versus placebo. These receptors all stem from a person aged 18 to 59 who received the Ad26.COV2.S COVID-19 vaccine or a placebo. Each CDR3 is given with its conserved first and last residue. Fields, in order: CDR3 protein, CDR3 DNA, clone size, J gene, V gene, D gene. The D gene is left open where the match is weak. Size values are once, few and many counts, or a class for expanded clones, and some rows have none.

cdr3_aa: CASSPIAGTYNEQFF
cdr3_nt: TGTGCCAGCTCACCGATAGCAGGGACTTACAATGAGCAGTTCTTC
clone_size: -
j_call: TRBJ2-1
v_call: TRBV18
d_call: -

cdr3_aa: CASFRDRQETQYF
cdr3_nt: TGTGCCAGCTTCCGGGACAGGCAAGAGACCCAGTACTTC
clone_size: -
j_call: TRBJ2-5
v_call: TRBV18
d_call: TRBD1

cdr3_aa: CASSSGTFSGNTIYF
cdr3_nt: TGTGCCAGCAGCTCAGGGACTTTCTCTGGAAACACCATATATTTT
clone_size: -
j_call: TRBJ1-3
v_call: TRBV7-8
d_call: -

cdr3_aa: CASSLPSGTYEQYF
cdr3_nt: TGCGCCAGCAGCTTGCCTAGCGGCACCTACGAGCAGTACTTC
clone_size: -
j_call: TRBJ2-7
v_call: TRBV5-1
d_call: TRBD2

cdr3_aa: CASSLVATHYEQYF
cdr3_nt: TGTGCCAGCAGCTTAGTCGCGACCCACTACGAGCAGTACTTC
clone_size: -
j_call: TRBJ2-7
v_call: TRBV11-2
d_call: -

cdr3_aa: CASSQEGSYGYTF
cdr3_nt: TGTGCCAGCAGCCAAGAAGGAAGCTATGGCTACACCTTC
clone_size: -
j_call: TRBJ1-2
v_call: TRBV3-1/TRBV3-2
d_call: -

cdr3_aa: CATSEHGTDYGYTF
cdr3_nt: TGTGCCACCAGTGAGCATGGGACAGACTATGGCTACACCTTC
clone_size: -
j_call: TRBJ1-2
v_call: TRBV24-1
d_call: TRBD1

cdr3_aa: CASSPDSFNQPQHF
cdr3_nt: TGCGCCAGCAGCCCGGACAGTTTTAATCAGCCCCAGCATTTT
clone_size: -
j_call: TRBJ1-5
v_call: TRBV5-1
d_call: -

cdr3_aa: CASSVGQGNTEAFF
cdr3_nt: TGTGCCAGCAGCGTAGGGCAGGGGAACACTGAAGCTTTCTTT
clone_size: -
j_call: TRBJ1-1
v_call: TRBV9
d_call: -

cdr3_aa: CASSYEVWGAPIGDTEAFF
cdr3_nt: TGTGCCAGCAGTTACGAGGTCTGGGGCGCCCCTATAGGCGACACTGAAGCTTTCTTT
clone_size: -
j_call: TRBJ1-1
v_call: TRBV6-2/TRBV6-3
d_call: -

cdr3_aa: CASSEKRRGPVDEQFF
cdr3_nt: TGCGCCAGCAGTGAGAAGCGAAGGGGCCCGGTGGATGAGCAGTTCTTC
clone_size: -
j_call: TRBJ2-1
v_call: TRBV10-1
d_call: -

cdr3_aa: CASSTTGAGNQPQHF
cdr3_nt: TGTGCCAGCAGCACCACAGGGGCGGGCAATCAGCCCCAGCATTTT
clone_size: -
j_call: TRBJ1-5
v_call: TRBV7-9
d_call: TRBD1

cdr3_aa: CASSPWGGVTDTQYF
cdr3_nt: TGTGCCAGCAGCCCCTGGGGGGGGGTCACAGATACGCAGTATTTT
clone_size: -
j_call: TRBJ2-3
v_call: TRBV25-1
d_call: TRBD2

cdr3_aa: CASSLNLAGGRNTGELFF
cdr3_nt: TGTGCCAGCAGCTTGAATCTAGCGGGAGGGAGGAACACCGGGGAGCTGTTTTTT
clone_size: few
j_call: TRBJ2-2
v_call: TRBV5-4
d_call: TRBD2

cdr3_aa: CATSDLVGNTGELFF
cdr3_nt: TGTGCCACCAGTGATTTGGTGGGGAACACCGGGGAGCTGTTTTTT
clone_size: few
j_call: TRBJ2-2
v_call: TRBV24-1
d_call: -

cdr3_aa: CAWNTVQGQPQHF
cdr3_nt: TGTGCCTGGAATACGGTGCAGGGGCAGCCCCAGCATTTT
clone_size: once
j_call: TRBJ1-5
v_call: TRBV30
d_call: -

cdr3_aa: CASSLRGHSYEQYF
cdr3_nt: TGTGCCAGCAGTTTGAGGGGGCACTCCTACGAGCAGTACTTC
clone_size: -
j_call: TRBJ2-7
v_call: TRBV27
d_call: TRBD1

cdr3_aa: CASSEYGPYIF
cdr3_nt: TGTGCCAGCAGTGAATACGGGCCCTACATCTTC
clone_size: -
j_call: TRBJ2-7
v_call: TRBV2
d_call: -

cdr3_aa: CASSLELASGDTDTQYF
cdr3_nt: TGTGCCAGCAGCTTGGAGCTTGCGTCAGGGGACACAGATACGCAGTATTTT
clone_size: -
j_call: TRBJ2-3
v_call: TRBV5-4
d_call: -

cdr3_aa: CAISGTSDGEQFF
cdr3_nt: TGTGCCATCAGTGGGACTAGTGATGGGGAGCAGTTCTTC
clone_size: -
j_call: TRBJ2-1
v_call: TRBV10-3
d_call: TRBD2

cdr3_aa: CASSPANTGELFF
cdr3_nt: TGTGCCAGCAGCCCAGCGAACACCGGGGAGCTGTTTTTT
clone_size: -
j_call: TRBJ2-2
v_call: TRBV7-2
d_call: -

cdr3_aa: CASSFSGTANNYGYTF
cdr3_nt: TGTGCCAGCAGTTTTTCGGGGACAGCGAATAACTATGGCTACACCTTC
clone_size: once
j_call: TRBJ1-2
v_call: TRBV27
d_call: TRBD1

cdr3_aa: CASSPLSGTGAYGYTF
cdr3_nt: TGTGCCAGCAGCCCCCTTTCCGGGACAGGGGCGTATGGCTACACCTTC
clone_size: once
j_call: TRBJ1-2
v_call: TRBV3-1/TRBV3-2
d_call: TRBD1

cdr3_aa: CASSDRSRPAGEQYF
cdr3_nt: TGTGCCAGCTCCGATCGGTCTCGGCCGGCAGGGGAGCAGTACTTC
clone_size: -
j_call: TRBJ2-7
v_call: TRBV18
d_call: -